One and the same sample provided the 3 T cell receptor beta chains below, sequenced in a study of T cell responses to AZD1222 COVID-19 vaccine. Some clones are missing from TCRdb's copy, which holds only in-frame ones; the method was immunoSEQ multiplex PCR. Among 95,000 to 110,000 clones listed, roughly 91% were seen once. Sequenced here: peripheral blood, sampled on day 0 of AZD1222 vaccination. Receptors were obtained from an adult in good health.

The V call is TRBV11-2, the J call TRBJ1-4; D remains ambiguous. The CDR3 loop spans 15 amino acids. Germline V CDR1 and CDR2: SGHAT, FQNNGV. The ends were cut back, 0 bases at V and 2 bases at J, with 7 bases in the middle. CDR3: CASSLDSGTNEKLFF. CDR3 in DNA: TGTGCCAGCAGCTTAGATTCGGGGACTAATGAAAAACTGTTTTTT.

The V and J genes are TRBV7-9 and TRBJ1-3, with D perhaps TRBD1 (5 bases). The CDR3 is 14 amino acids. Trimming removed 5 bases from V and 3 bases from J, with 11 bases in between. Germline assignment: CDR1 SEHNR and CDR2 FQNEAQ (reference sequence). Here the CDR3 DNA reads TGTGCCAGCAGCCATAGGGGAAATGGAAACACCATATATTTT. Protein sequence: CASSHRGNGNTIYF. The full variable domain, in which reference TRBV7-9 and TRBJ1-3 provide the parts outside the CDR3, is DTGVSQNPRHKITKRGQNVTFRCDPISEHNRLYWYRQTLGQGPEFLTYFQNEAQLEKSRLLSDRFSAERPKGSFSTLEIQRTEQGDSAMYLCASSHRGNGNTIYFGEGSWLTVV.

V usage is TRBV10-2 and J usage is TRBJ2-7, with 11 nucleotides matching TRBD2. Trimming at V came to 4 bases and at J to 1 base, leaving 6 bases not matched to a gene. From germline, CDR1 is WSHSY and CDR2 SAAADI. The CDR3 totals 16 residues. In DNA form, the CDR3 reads TGCGCCAGCAGTGGGTCACGACTAGCGGGATCCTACGAGCAGTACTTC. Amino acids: CASSGSRLAGSYEQYF.